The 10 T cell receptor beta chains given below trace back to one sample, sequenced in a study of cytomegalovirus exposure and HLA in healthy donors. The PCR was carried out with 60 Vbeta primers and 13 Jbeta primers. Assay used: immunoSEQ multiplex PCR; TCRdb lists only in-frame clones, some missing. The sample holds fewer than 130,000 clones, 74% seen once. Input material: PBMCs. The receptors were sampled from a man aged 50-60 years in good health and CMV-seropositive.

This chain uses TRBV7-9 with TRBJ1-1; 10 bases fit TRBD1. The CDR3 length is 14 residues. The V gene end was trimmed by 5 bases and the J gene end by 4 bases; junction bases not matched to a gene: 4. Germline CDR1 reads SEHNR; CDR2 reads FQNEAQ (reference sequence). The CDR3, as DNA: TGTGCCAGCAGCCCAGGACAGGGGGGCACTGAAGCTTTCTTT. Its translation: CASSPGQGGTEAFF.

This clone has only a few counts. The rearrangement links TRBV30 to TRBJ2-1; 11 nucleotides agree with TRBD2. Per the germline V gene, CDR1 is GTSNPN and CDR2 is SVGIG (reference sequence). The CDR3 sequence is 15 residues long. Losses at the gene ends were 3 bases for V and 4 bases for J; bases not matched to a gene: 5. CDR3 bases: TGTGCCTGGAGCGCGGGACTAGCGGAGTACAATGAGCAGTTCTTC. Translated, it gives CAWSAGLAEYNEQFF.

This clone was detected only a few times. In nucleotides, the CDR3 is TGTGCCTGGAAAGGTCTAACAGTTACAGATACGCAGTATTTT. This sequence encodes CAWKGLTVTDTQYF. The rearrangement joins TRBV30 to TRBJ2-3; D remains unclear. The CDR3 is 14 amino acids. Germline V lookup: CDR1 GTSNPN, CDR2 SVGIG (reference sequence). V lost 4 bases and J 3 bases, leaving 14 bases between the germline ends.

CDR3 nucleotide sequence: TGTGCTAGTGGCCCCACAAACCGGGAGCAGTACTTC. It is translated as CASGPTNREQYF. V is TRBV12-5 and J is TRBJ2-5, with D possibly matching TRBD2 (6 bases). The V gene's germline CDR1 is LGHNT and CDR2 FRNRAP. The CDR3 is 12 amino acids. V shed 6 bases and J shed 11 bases, with 16 bases lying between them.

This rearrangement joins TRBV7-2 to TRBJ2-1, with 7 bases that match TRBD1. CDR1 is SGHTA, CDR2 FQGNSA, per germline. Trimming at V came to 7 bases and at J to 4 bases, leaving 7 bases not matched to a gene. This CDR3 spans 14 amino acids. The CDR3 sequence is CASTPGQIYNEQFF. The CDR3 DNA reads TGTGCCAGCACCCCGGGACAGATATACAATGAGCAGTTCTTC.

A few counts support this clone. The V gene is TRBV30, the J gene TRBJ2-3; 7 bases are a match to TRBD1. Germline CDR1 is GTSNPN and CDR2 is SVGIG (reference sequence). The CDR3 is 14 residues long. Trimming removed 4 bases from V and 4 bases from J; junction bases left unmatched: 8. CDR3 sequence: CAWKTQGEPDTQYF. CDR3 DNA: TGTGCCTGGAAAACGCAGGGGGAGCCAGATACGCAGTATTTT.

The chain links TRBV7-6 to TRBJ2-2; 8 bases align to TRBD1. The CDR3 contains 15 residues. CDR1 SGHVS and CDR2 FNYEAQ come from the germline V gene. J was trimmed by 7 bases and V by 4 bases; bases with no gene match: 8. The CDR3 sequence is CASSSLPQGGGELFF. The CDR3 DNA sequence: TGTGCCAGCAGCTCCCTACCACAGGGGGGCGGGGAGCTGTTTTTT.

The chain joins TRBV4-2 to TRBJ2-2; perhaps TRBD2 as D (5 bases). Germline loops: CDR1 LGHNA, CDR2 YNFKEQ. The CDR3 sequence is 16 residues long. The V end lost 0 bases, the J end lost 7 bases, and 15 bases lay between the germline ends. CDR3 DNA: TGTGCCAGCAGCCAAGAAGCCGGGCGACGGGACGGGGAGCTGTTTTTT. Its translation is CASSQEAGRRDGELFF.

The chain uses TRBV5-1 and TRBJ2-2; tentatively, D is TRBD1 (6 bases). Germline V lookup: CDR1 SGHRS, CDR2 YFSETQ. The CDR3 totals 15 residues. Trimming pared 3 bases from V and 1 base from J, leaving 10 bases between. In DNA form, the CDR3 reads TGCGCCAGCAGCTCCCAACAGGGGAACACCGGGGAGCTGTTTTTT. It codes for CASSSQQGNTGELFF.

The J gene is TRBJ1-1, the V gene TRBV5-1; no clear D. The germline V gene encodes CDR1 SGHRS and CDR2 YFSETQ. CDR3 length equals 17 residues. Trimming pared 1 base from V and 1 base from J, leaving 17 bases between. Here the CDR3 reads CASSLRSSGAPNTEAFF. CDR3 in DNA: TGCGCCAGCAGCTTGAGGTCCAGCGGAGCCCCGAACACTGAAGCTTTCTTT.